Shown below are 20 T cell receptor beta chains from a single sample sequenced in a study of T cells in Graves' hyperthyroidism and ophthalmopathy. Regions amplified from RNA transcripts were the TCR beta CDR3 regions. When the TCR CDR3 underwent first-round RT-PCR, the HTBI primer set was used. A single record per CDR3 protein comes from TCRdb applying MiXCR to the multiplex PCR reads. The table records around 600,000 distinct CDR3 sequences, about 15% of them present only once. The specimen was blood. These receptors all come from a woman in her forties or fifties with Graves' ophthalmopathy.

This clonotype was counted many times. This chain links TRBV5-1 with TRBJ1-1, with TRBD1 matching 7 bases. Germline trimming cut 2 bases from V and 7 bases from J; bases unmatched to any gene: 8. The CDR3 sequence is 14 residues long. Germline V gene lookup returns CDR1 SGHRS and CDR2 YFSETQ. CDR3 DNA: TGCGCCAGCAGCTTATACACAGGGGCTGGTGAAGCTTTCTTT. Residues: CASSLYTGAGEAFF.

The CDR3 protein is CASSLVRTGTKNIQYF. CDR3 coding DNA: TGTGCCAGCAGCTTAGTAAGGACTGGTACTAAAAACATTCAGTACTTC. The rearrangement joins TRBV7-2 to TRBJ2-4; a possible D gene is TRBD2 (5 bases). This CDR3 contains 16 residues. The germline V gene encodes CDR1 SGHTA and CDR2 FQGNSA. V was trimmed by 1 base and J by 4 bases, leaving 14 bases between them.

V usage is TRBV4-2 and J usage is TRBJ2-3; D may be TRBD1 (6 bases). Trimming left V 5 bases short and J 2 bases short, with 17 bases between. The CDR3 contains 16 residues. CDR1 is LGHNA and CDR2 is YNFKEQ in the germline V gene. This CDR3 reads CASSVRQDPSTDTQYF. CDR3 nucleotides: TGTGCCAGCAGCGTTCGACAGGACCCCTCCACAGATACGCAGTATTTT.

In this sample, this clonotype turned up many times. This chain links TRBV5-1 with TRBJ2-3, with TRBD2 identical over 12 bases. The ends lost 2 bases at V and 4 bases at J; junction bases unmatched: 5. This CDR3 is built from 16 residues. CDR1 SGHRS and CDR2 YFSETQ come from the germline V gene. In DNA, the CDR3 is TGCGCCAGCAGCTTAGTGACTAGCGGGAGTGCAGATACGCAGTATTTT. It specifies CASSLVTSGSADTQYF.

At least ten counts were recorded for this clonotype. The gene calls are TRBV11-1 and TRBJ2-7; the match to TRBD2 covers 7 bases. Germline-derived CDR1 and CDR2 are SGHAT and FQDESV (reference sequence). After removal of 2 bases from V and 3 bases from J, the junction contained 7 bases not matched to a gene. This CDR3 is built from 15 residues. The CDR3 is CASSLREGLFYEQYF. In DNA, the CDR3 is TGTGCCAGCAGCTTAAGGGAGGGGCTATTCTACGAGCAGTACTTC.

The V call is TRBV12-3 or TRBV12-4, the J call TRBJ2-1, with 8 nucleotides matching TRBD2. CDR3 length equals 15 residues. Unmatched junction bases numbered 9, after V lost 3 bases and J lost 8 bases. In nucleotides, the CDR3 is TGTGCCAGCAGTTTGCAGGGGACTAGTAACGATGAGCAGTTCTTC. Its translation: CASSLQGTSNDEQFF.

This clonotype was recorded at least ten times. This chain links TRBV28 with TRBJ1-1, with 7 nucleotides matching TRBD1. From germline, CDR1 is MDHEN and CDR2 SYDVKM. The CDR3 has 16 residues. J was trimmed by 0 bases and V by 7 bases; bases with no gene match: 11. CDR3 residues: CASIASWTGMNTEAFF. CDR3 DNA: TGTGCCAGCATCGCATCCTGGACAGGCATGAACACTGAAGCTTTCTTT.

This sequence joins TRBV10-2 and TRBJ2-2; TRBD1 aligns across 7 bases. This CDR3 region has 15 residues. CDR1 and CDR2 from the germline V gene are WSHSY and SAAADI. The V and J ends lost 6 bases and 3 bases, in that order; junction bases with no gene match: 7. CDR3 in DNA: TGCGCCAGCAGGGAACTGACAGGGTACACCGGGGAGCTGTTTTTT. Translated: CASRELTGYTGELFF.

The rearrangement uses TRBV19 and TRBJ1-1; D unresolved. The CDR3 loop spans 13 amino acids. Trimming took 3 bases from V and 3 from J, leaving 8 bases between them. Germline V CDR1 and CDR2: LNHDA, SQIVND (reference sequence). In nucleotides, the CDR3 is TGTGCCAGTAGTATTACATGGGACACTGAAGCTTTCTTT. Encoded protein: CASSITWDTEAFF.

This clonotype was counted only a few times. The V and J genes are TRBV7-9 and TRBJ1-2, with D possibly being TRBD1 (6 bases). V lost 5 bases, J lost 4 bases, and 14 bases lay in between. Germline CDR1 SEHNR, CDR2 FQNEAQ (reference sequence). CDR3 length: 14 amino acids. DNA of the CDR3: TGTGCCAGCAGCAACAGGGTAGGAAGCTATGGCTACACCTTC. The encoded protein is CASSNRVGSYGYTF. The whole variable domain, remainder taken from reference TRBV7-9 and TRBJ1-2, is DTGVSQNPRHKITKRGQNVTFRCDPISEHNRLYWYRQTLGQGPEFLTYFQNEAQLEKSRLLSDRFSAERPKGSFSTLEIQRTEQGDSAMYLCASSNRVGSYGYTFGSGTRLTVV.

This clonotype was recorded a few times. The chain has TRBV28 and TRBJ1-2, with 7 bases lining up with TRBD1. The V gene end was trimmed by 2 bases and the J gene end by 5 bases; junction bases not matched to a gene: 5. Germline V gene data show CDR1 as MDHEN and CDR2 as SYDVKM. CDR3 length: 14 amino acids. The CDR3 sequence: CASSLPDRDYGYTF. The CDR3 DNA reads as TGTGCCAGCAGTTTACCAGACAGGGATTATGGCTACACCTTC.

The sample holds many counts of this clonotype. Here the CDR3 reads CSVEGQGLNTGELFF. The CDR3, as DNA: TGCAGCGTTGAAGGACAGGGCCTGAACACCGGGGAGCTGTTTTTT. The J gene is TRBJ2-2, the V gene TRBV29-1; TRBD1 agrees at 7 bases. The V gene's germline CDR1 is SQVTM and CDR2 ANQGSEA. The CDR3 runs 15 residues. V shed 1 base, J shed 1 base, and the junction held 3 bases outside the gene matches.

This clonotype was recorded many times. The chain employs TRBV12-3 or TRBV12-4 and TRBJ2-7; perhaps TRBD2 as D (5 bases). The CDR3 spans 13 residues. Trimming cost V 4 bases and J 0 bases, with 7 bases left between them. As DNA, the CDR3 is TGTGCCAGCAGTTATGGGAGCTCCTACGAGCAGTACTTC. It translates to CASSYGSSYEQYF.

This clonotype has a count of ten or more. V usage is TRBV12-3 or TRBV12-4 and J usage is TRBJ2-7, with D unresolved. The CDR3 totals 12 residues. V was trimmed by 6 bases and J by 1 base, leaving 7 bases between them. The CDR3 coding sequence is TGTGCCAGCAGGGACGGGTCCTACGAGCAGTACTTC. Protein product: CASRDGSYEQYF.

In this sample, this clonotype turned up many times. This chain connects TRBV7-9 to TRBJ2-5; D unclear. The CDR3 runs to 14 residues. Deletions cut 0 bases from V and 5 bases from J, with 10 bases between. The germline gives CDR1 SEHNR, CDR2 FQNEAQ (reference sequence). CDR3: CASSLAGSWETQYF. The DNA of the CDR3 is TGTGCCAGCAGCTTAGCGGGGTCCTGGGAGACCCAGTACTTC.

Many counts were recorded for this clonotype. The rearrangement uses TRBV20-1 and TRBJ2-7; D is possibly TRBD1 or TRBD2 (5 bases each). Germline V CDR1 and CDR2: DFQATT, SNEGSKA (reference sequence). V dropped 6 bases and J dropped 2 bases, with 11 bases sitting between them. There are 12 residues in the CDR3. CDR3: CSAPGPAYEQYF. Written as DNA, the CDR3 is TGCAGTGCCCCGGGACCAGCCTACGAGCAGTACTTC.

This clonotype was seen many times. The J gene is TRBJ2-2, the V gene TRBV2; no clear D gene. The V end was cut by 5 bases, the J end by 3 bases, with 10 bases between. CDR1 and CDR2 (germline): SNHLY, FYNNEI. The CDR3 is 14 amino acids. The CDR3 DNA reads as TGTGCCAGCAGTTTGCTTACAGACACCGGGGAGCTGTTTTTT. This translates into CASSLLTDTGELFF. The full variable domain, its missing parts supplied by reference TRBV2 and TRBJ2-2, is EPEVTQTPSHQVTQMGQEVILRCVPISNHLYFYWYRQILGQKVEFLVSFYNNEISEKSEIFDDQFSVERPDGSNFTLKIRSTKLEDSAMYFCASSLLTDTGELFFGEGSRLTVL.

This clonotype was detected ten times or more. The rearrangement uses TRBV28 and TRBJ1-1; D not resolved. Trimming took off 6 bases at V and 3 bases at J, with 14 bases between the two ends. The CDR3 runs 14 residues. Germline V gives CDR1 MDHEN, CDR2 SYDVKM. The CDR3 is CASRYESWDTEAFF. The CDR3 nucleotides read TGTGCCAGCAGATACGAGAGTTGGGACACTGAAGCTTTCTTT.

This clonotype appeared a few times. CDR3 in amino acids: CASSPSGGLNTEAFF. The CDR3 DNA reads TGCGCCAGCAGCCCATCTGGGGGTTTGAACACTGAAGCTTTCTTT. The chain has TRBV5-1 and TRBJ1-1, with D maybe TRBD1 (5 bases). CDR1 is SGHRS, CDR2 YFSETQ, per germline. There are 15 residues in the CDR3. Trimming removed 4 bases from V and 0 bases from J, with 13 bases in between.

There are many counts of this clonotype. The rearrangement links TRBV20-1 to TRBJ2-7, with 13 nucleotides matching TRBD2. This CDR3 contains 14 residues. Trimming took 4 bases from V and 4 from J; bases not matched to a gene: 4. CDR1 is DFQATT, CDR2 SNEGSKA, per germline (reference sequence). The CDR3 region is CSATTSGRGYEQYF. The CDR3, as DNA: TGCAGTGCTACTACTAGCGGGAGGGGGTACGAGCAGTACTTC.